A single sample gave rise to the 9 T cell receptor beta chains below, sequenced in a study of OX40 agonist ivuxolimab in advanced cancers. Sequenced by immunoSEQ multiplex PCR; TCRdb stores in-frame clones only, minus some. Of around 19,000 clones in the sample, nearly 80% were seen once. The starting material was CD4+ or CD8+ T cells sorted from blood, obtained in a trial of the OX40 agonist ivuxolimab. The receptors originated from an adult with an advanced solid tumor such as melanoma, head and neck, liver or kidney cancer.

The chain links TRBV5-6 to TRBJ2-5; D is uncertain. This CDR3 has 13 residues. CDR1 and CDR2 (germline): SGHDT, YYEEEE. V gave up 1 base and J gave up 5 bases, with 9 bases separating them. This CDR3 is CASSLLGGETQYF. DNA of the CDR3: TGTGCCAGCAGCTTGCTTGGTGGCGAGACCCAGTACTTC.

To note about this clone: The same CDR3 also results from other DNA sequences found in this sample. The V call is TRBV27, the J call TRBJ2-3; maybe TRBD1 (6 bases). The V end was cut by 4 bases, the J end by 3 bases, with 11 bases between. Germline lookup yields CDR1 MNHEY and CDR2 SMNVEV (reference sequence). The CDR3 has 14 residues. The CDR3 DNA sequence: TGTGCCAGCAGTTCCAGGGGACGGACAGATACGCAGTATTTT. Translated: CASSSRGRTDTQYF.

J is TRBJ2-5 and V is TRBV4-3; D call uncertain. The CDR3 has 16 residues. Germline CDR1 is LGHNA and CDR2 is YSLEER. With 3 bases removed from V and 2 bases from J, the gap between germline ends came to 16 bases. The CDR3, as DNA: TGCGCCAGCAGCCATCTGCTAGTAGCCAAACAAGAGACCCAGTACTTC. As protein: CASSHLLVAKQETQYF.

This clone was counted between two and nine times. The chain carries TRBV5-4 and TRBJ1-3; D remains unclear. The V end lost 5 bases, the J end lost 4 bases, and 7 bases lay between the germline ends. The CDR3 is 12 amino acids. Looked up from germline, CDR1 is SGHNT and CDR2 is YYREEE (reference sequence). CDR3 protein: CASSSRGNTIYF. The CDR3 DNA sequence: TGTGCCAGCAGTTCACGCGGAAACACCATATATTTT.

This clone turned up a few times. V is TRBV11-2 and J is TRBJ2-3, with 10 bases aligning to TRBD2. With V trimmed by 5 bases and J by 2 bases, 10 bases remained unmatched. The CDR3 extends over 17 amino acids. Germline V gene sequence: CDR1 SGHAT, CDR2 FQNNGV. As DNA, the CDR3 is TGTGCCAGCAGCCCAGGGGTTCTAGCGGGGGCCACAGATACGCAGTATTTT. Protein product: CASSPGVLAGATDTQYF.

Only one count was recorded for this clone. CDR3 nucleotide sequence: TGTGCCAGCAGCTTGGACCCAAGGACGAACACTGAAGCTTTCTTT. Its translation: CASSLDPRTNTEAFF. V and J are TRBV5-4 and TRBJ1-1; D is ambiguous. Trimming stripped 0 bases from V and 1 base from J, with 10 bases between. The CDR3 loop spans 15 amino acids. Germline CDR1 SGHNT, CDR2 YYREEE (reference sequence).

The chain combines TRBV5-1 with TRBJ2-5, with D uncertain. V shed 0 bases and J shed 5 bases, with 14 bases lying between them. Germline CDR1 reads SGHRS; CDR2 reads YFSETQ. The CDR3 is made up of 15 amino acids. The CDR3 DNA reads as TGCGCCAGCAGCTTGGAATTCCGGGTCTTTGAGACCCAGTACTTC. It yields the protein CASSLEFRVFETQYF.

The V gene is TRBV7-2, the J gene TRBJ2-1, with TRBD1 identical over 9 bases. V dropped 1 base and J dropped 3; count of bases not matched to a gene: 10. This CDR3 spans 18 amino acids. Per germline, CDR1 SGHTA and CDR2 FQGNSA. CDR3 DNA: TGTGCCAGCAGCTTAGTGGGACAGGGAGCCTTCCTCTACAATGAGCAGTTCTTC. This translates into CASSLVGQGAFLYNEQFF. Full variable domain (missing parts from reference TRBV7-2 and TRBJ2-1): GAGVSQSPSNKVTEKGKDVELRCDPISGHTALYWYRQSLGQGLEFLIYFQGNSAPDKSGLPSDRFSAERTGGSVSTLTIQRTQQEDSAVYLCASSLVGQGAFLYNEQFFGPGTRLTVL.

V is TRBV5-4 and J is TRBJ2-1; 8 bases are a match to TRBD2. The CDR3 totals 16 residues. Germline V gives CDR1 SGHNT, CDR2 YYREEE (reference sequence). Unmatched junction bases numbered 8, after V lost 0 bases and J lost 6 bases. Written as DNA, the CDR3 is TGTGCCAGCAGCTTGGGAGGGGGACTAGGTCCCAATGAGCAGTTCTTC. Translated: CASSLGGGLGPNEQFF.